These 4 T cell receptor beta chains were sequenced from one sample in a study of prognosis after radiotherapy for stage I lung cancer. Two-round multiplex PCR amplified TCR beta CDR3 from genomic DNA. Primers were specific to each TRBV and TRBJ gene in first-round PCR. MiXCR was run by TCRdb on the multiplex PCR reads, yielding one entry per CDR3 protein. The sample includes some 27,000 distinct CDR3 sequences, around 41% of them seen just once. This material consisted of PBMCs, taken before or after stereotactic body radiation therapy (not recorded which). The receptor source for this set is a donor over 45 with non-small cell lung cancer.

Details on this clonotype: This clone may be a read error of a much larger clone one base away. This chain links TRBV27 with TRBJ2-5; 7 bases agree with TRBD2. The germline gives CDR1 MNHEY, CDR2 SMNVEV (reference sequence). V lost 2 bases, J lost 3 bases, and 9 bases stayed unmatched. The CDR3 contains 16 residues. The CDR3 protein is CASSLITGGRKETQYF. The CDR3 DNA follows: TGTGCCAGCAGTTTAATAACTGGCGGGAGAAAAGAGACCCAGTACTTC.

Many counts were recorded for this clonotype. The genes are TRBV27 and TRBJ1-5, with D uncertain. This CDR3 contains 14 residues. V lost 5 bases and J lost 5, with 13 bases in between. Looked up from germline, CDR1 is MNHEY and CDR2 is SMNVEV (reference sequence). The CDR3 reads CASSLSRSDQPQHF. In DNA, the CDR3 is TGTGCCAGCAGTCTAAGTAGGTCGGATCAGCCCCAGCATTTT.

The chain carries TRBV5-1 and TRBJ2-7; D is perhaps TRBD1 or TRBD2 (6 bases each). With 4 bases removed from V and 4 bases from J, the gap between germline ends came to 21 bases. In germline, CDR1 is SGHRS, CDR2 YFSETQ. CDR3 length: 16 residues. CDR3 region: CASSDGHGGAGYEQYF. The DNA of the CDR3 is TGCGCCAGCAGCGACGGCCACGGGGGCGCAGGGTACGAGCAGTACTTC.

V and J are TRBV7-2 and TRBJ2-7, with a tentative D call TRBD2 (5 bases). This CDR3 is 17 amino acids long. Germline loops: CDR1 SGHTA, CDR2 FQGNSA. V was cut by 5 bases and J by 2 bases, with 22 bases left in between. CDR3 sequence reads: CASSQIQTGYTTYEQYF. The DNA for the CDR3 is TGTGCCAGCAGCCAGATACAGACGGGATATACTACCTACGAGCAGTACTTC.